One sample yielded the 11 T cell receptor beta chains listed below, sequenced in a study of immune evolution from preneoplasia to lung adenocarcinoma. The assay was immunoSEQ multiplex PCR, and TCRdb's table has in-frame clones only and misses some. This table has 12,000 to 15,000 clones, 85% appearing once. The sample comprised FFPE lung adenocarcinoma in situ tissue. Receptors were obtained from a donor at least 70 years old with lung adenocarcinoma.

This clone occurred once. The CDR3 DNA follows: TGCGCCAGCAGCGCGGATGATCTGGGGGCTGAAGCTTTCTTT. Its translation: CASSADDLGAEAFF. The chain is built from TRBV5-1 and TRBJ1-1, with D perhaps matching TRBD1 (5 bases). In germline, CDR1 is SGHRS, CDR2 YFSETQ. CDR3 length: 14 amino acids. The germline V and J ends were trimmed by 4 bases and 6 bases, with 16 bases remaining between them.

In this sample, this clone turned up once. The CDR3 reads CASSQEEGLSEKLFF. CDR3 bases: TGTGCCAGCAGCCAAGAGGAGGGACTCTCTGAAAAACTGTTTTTT. The V and J genes are TRBV4-2 and TRBJ1-4, with a possible D match to TRBD1 (5 bases). Germline loops: CDR1 LGHNA, CDR2 YNFKEQ. V lost 0 bases and J 7 bases, leaving 12 bases between the germline ends. The CDR3 is 15 residues long.

The chain couples TRBV27 to TRBJ1-2; D might be TRBD1 (6 bases). Trimming cost V 0 bases and J 8 bases, with 13 bases left between them. This CDR3 is built from 14 residues. The germline gives CDR1 MNHEY, CDR2 SMNVEV (reference sequence). CDR3 loop: CASSLSGGSLGYTF. The CDR3 nucleotides read TGTGCCAGCAGTTTATCGGGGGGCTCCCTGGGCTACACCTTC.

This rearrangement joins TRBV15 to TRBJ2-7; D ambiguous. This CDR3 is 15 amino acids long. The germline V gene has CDR1 LNHNV and CDR2 YYDKDF (reference sequence). V lost 0 bases and J 4 bases, leaving 13 bases between the germline ends. Here the CDR3 reads CATSRDRGRKYEQYF. Written as DNA, the CDR3 is TGTGCCACCAGCAGAGATAGAGGCAGGAAATACGAGCAGTACTTC.

This clone was counted only a few times. The rearrangement uses TRBV5-1 and TRBJ1-1; D is unclear. Trimming left V 5 bases short and J 1 base short, with 12 bases between. CDR3 length: 14 residues. CDR1 SGHRS and CDR2 YFSETQ come from the germline V gene. The CDR3 loop reads CASRKQGENTEAFF. The CDR3 DNA reads TGCGCCAGCAGAAAACAAGGAGAGAACACTGAAGCTTTCTTT.

This clone was observed a few times. The chain carries TRBV5-1 and TRBJ2-5; D is perhaps TRBD1 or TRBD2 (6 bases each). Trimming shortened V by 3 bases and J by 1 base, and 13 bases separated the two germline ends. The CDR3 loop spans 15 amino acids. Germline V gene sequence: CDR1 SGHRS, CDR2 YFSETQ. CDR3 nucleotide sequence: TGCGCCAGCAGCTGGGGGGACACTGTCCAAGAGACCCAGTACTTC. It is translated as CASSWGDTVQETQYF.

The genes are TRBV7-8 and TRBJ1-3; no firm D call. Germline lookup yields CDR1 SGHVS and CDR2 FQNEAQ. The ends were cut back, 0 bases at V and 0 bases at J, with 9 bases in the middle. The CDR3 has 16 amino acids. DNA of the CDR3: TGTGCCAGCAGCTTAGCGGGCAGGAGCTCTGGAAACACCATATATTTT. Amino acids: CASSLAGRSSGNTIYF.

The chain has TRBV28 and TRBJ1-2; D is possibly TRBD1 (5 bases). CDR3 length: 13 residues. V was clipped by 5 bases and J by 8 bases, with 15 bases between them. CDR1 is MDHEN, CDR2 SYDVKM, per germline. In DNA, the CDR3 is TGTGCCAGCAGTCCCTCCGGGGGAGGCGGCTACACCTTC. The encoded protein is CASSPSGGGGYTF.

The rearrangement joins TRBV29-1 to TRBJ2-1; 7 nucleotides align to TRBD2. The CDR3 loop spans 11 amino acids. Trimming removed 5 bases from V and 9 bases from J; junction bases left unmatched: 4. Looked up from germline, CDR1 is SQVTM and CDR2 is ANQGSEA. The CDR3 DNA sequence: TGCAGCGTTAGCGGGATCGCTGAGCAGTTCTTC. Amino acid sequence: CSVSGIAEQFF.

The chain links TRBV6-1 to TRBJ1-1; the D gene is possibly TRBD1 (6 bases). CDR1 is MNHNS, CDR2 SASEGT, per germline. V lost 3 bases and J 5 bases, leaving 10 bases between the germline ends. The CDR3 runs 13 residues. The CDR3 here is CASSEDRRTEAFF. The CDR3 coding sequence is TGTGCCAGCAGTGAGGACAGAAGGACTGAAGCTTTCTTT.

The V gene is TRBV28, the J gene TRBJ2-2; 8 bases line up with TRBD1. Trimming at V came to 2 bases and at J to 2 bases, leaving 7 bases not matched to a gene. There are 17 residues in the CDR3. Looked up from germline, CDR1 is MDHEN and CDR2 is SYDVKM. This CDR3 is CASSLTQGARNTGELFF. The CDR3 DNA reads TGTGCCAGCAGTTTAACGCAGGGGGCGCGAAACACCGGGGAGCTGTTTTTT.